A selection of T cell receptor beta chains follows, all from one sample in a study of blood T cell repertoires in COVID-19. Using immunoSEQ multiplex PCR, the repertoire was profiled, and TCRdb retains in-frame clones only, with some absent. The data show roughly 200,000 clones, with around 87% seen just once and more than 8.5% held by the top ten. Sequencing was carried out using peripheral blood. The source is a woman in her 50s with COVID-19, enrolled during active disease. The CDR3 runs from the conserved cysteine through the conserved F or W. A D gene is named only where the DNA matches it firmly. Part of the rows lack a size; the others show once, few, many or a class for expanded clones.

.	TRBV3-1/TRBV3-2	.	TRBJ2-7	CASSQMNFDEQYF	TGTGCCAGCAGCCAAATGAACTTCGACGAGCAGTACTTC
.	TRBV29-1	.	TRBJ2-7	CSVAPETPYEQYF	TGCAGCGTTGCCCCGGAGACCCCCTACGAGCAGTACTTC
.	TRBV30	.	TRBJ2-1	CAWLRRNNEQFF	TGTGCCTGGCTGCGGCGTAACAATGAGCAGTTCTTC
TRBD1	TRBV19	.	TRBJ2-3	CASSPPSGGTGTDTQYF	TGTGCCAGTAGTCCTCCCTCTGGGGGGACAGGGACAGATACGCAGTATTTT
.	TRBV19	few	TRBJ2-2	CASSGRQPNRELFF	TGTGCCAGTAGTGGCAGGCAGCCTAACCGGGAGCTGTTTTTT
TRBD2	TRBV4-2	.	TRBJ2-5	CASSQDRRLAGDQETQYF	TGTGCCAGCAGCCAAGATCGCCGACTAGCGGGGGACCAAGAGACCCAGTACTTC
.	TRBV10-3	.	TRBJ1-4	CAISDGGLNEKLFF	TGTGCCATCAGTGACGGAGGGCTTAATGAAAAACTGTTTTTT
TRBD2	TRBV19	.	TRBJ2-3	CASSIRVGGTDTQYF	TGTGCCAGTAGTATAAGGGTCGGGGGGACAGATACGCAGTATTTT
.	TRBV10-3	once	TRBJ2-2	CAISGLRSNTGELFF	TGTGCCATCAGTGGGTTGAGGTCGAACACCGGGGAGCTGTTTTTT
.	TRBV12-5	.	TRBJ1-2	CASGLDGRRGYTF	TGTGCTAGTGGTTTGGATGGACGGAGGGGCTACACCTTC
TRBD1	TRBV18	.	TRBJ2-5	CASSPGTGVATQYF	TGTGCCAGCTCACCCGGGACAGGGGTGGCGACCCAGTACTTC
.	TRBV3-1/TRBV3-2	.	TRBJ1-3	CASSQTSSGNTIYF	TGTGCCAGCAGCCAGACAAGCTCTGGAAACACCATATATTTT
.	TRBV15	.	TRBJ2-5	CATSRDRPPSGRETQYF	TGTGCCACCAGCAGAGATAGACCGCCGTCGGGTCGCGAGACCCAGTACTTC
.	TRBV6-5	.	TRBJ1-5	CASSYLGAGQPQHF	TGTGCCAGCAGTTACTTAGGGGCAGGTCAGCCCCAGCATTTT
.	TRBV27	.	TRBJ1-1	CASRPADNIMNTEAFF	TGTGCCAGCAGGCCGGCAGACAATATTATGAACACTGAAGCTTTCTTT
TRBD1	TRBV6-2/TRBV6-3	.	TRBJ1-5	CASSPGQGNQPQHF	TGTGCCAGCAGTCCGGGACAGGGCAATCAGCCCCAGCATTTT